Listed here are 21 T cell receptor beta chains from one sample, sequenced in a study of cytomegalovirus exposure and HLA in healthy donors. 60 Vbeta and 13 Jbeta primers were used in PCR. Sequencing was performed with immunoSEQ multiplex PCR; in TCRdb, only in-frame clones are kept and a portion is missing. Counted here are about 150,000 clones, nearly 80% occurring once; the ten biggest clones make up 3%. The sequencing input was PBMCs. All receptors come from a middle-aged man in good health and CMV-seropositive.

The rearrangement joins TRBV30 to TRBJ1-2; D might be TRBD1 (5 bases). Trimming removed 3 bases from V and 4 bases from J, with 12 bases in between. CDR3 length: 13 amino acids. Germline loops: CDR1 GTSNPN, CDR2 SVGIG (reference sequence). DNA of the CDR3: TGTGCCTGGAGCGCGACAGCTTTCTATGGCTACACCTTC. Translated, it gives CAWSATAFYGYTF.

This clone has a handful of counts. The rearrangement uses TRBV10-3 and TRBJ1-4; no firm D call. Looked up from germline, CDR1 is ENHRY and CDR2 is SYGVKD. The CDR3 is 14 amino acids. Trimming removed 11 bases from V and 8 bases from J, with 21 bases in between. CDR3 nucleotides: TGTGCCGTCTCTCCCTATCCTCAAGCCGAAAAACTGTTTTTT. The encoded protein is CAVSPYPQAEKLFF.

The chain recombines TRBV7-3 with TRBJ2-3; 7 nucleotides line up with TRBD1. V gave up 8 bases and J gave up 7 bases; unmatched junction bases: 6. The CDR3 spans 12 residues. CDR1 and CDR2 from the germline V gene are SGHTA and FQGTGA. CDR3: CASGEGGHTQYF. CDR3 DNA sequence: TGTGCCAGCGGAGAAGGGGGCCATACGCAGTATTTT.

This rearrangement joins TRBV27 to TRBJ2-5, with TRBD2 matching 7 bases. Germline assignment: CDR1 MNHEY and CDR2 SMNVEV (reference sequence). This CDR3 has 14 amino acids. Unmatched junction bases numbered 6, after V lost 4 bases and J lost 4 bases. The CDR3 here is CASSYGGGRETQYF. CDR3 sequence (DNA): TGTGCCAGCAGTTACGGGGGAGGGCGAGAGACCCAGTACTTC.

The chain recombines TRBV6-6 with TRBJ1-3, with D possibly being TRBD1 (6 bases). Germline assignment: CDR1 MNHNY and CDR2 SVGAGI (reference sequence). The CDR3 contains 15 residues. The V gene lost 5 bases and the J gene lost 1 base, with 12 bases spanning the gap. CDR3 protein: CASSTDRRSGNTIYF. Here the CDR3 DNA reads TGTGCCAGCAGTACGGACAGACGATCTGGAAACACCATATATTTT.

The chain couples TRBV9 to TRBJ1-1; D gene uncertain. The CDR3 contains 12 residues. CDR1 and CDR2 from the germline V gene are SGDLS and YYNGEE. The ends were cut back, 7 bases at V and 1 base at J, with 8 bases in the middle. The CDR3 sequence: CASGGGNTEAFF. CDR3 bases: TGTGCCAGCGGCGGAGGGAACACTGAAGCTTTCTTT.

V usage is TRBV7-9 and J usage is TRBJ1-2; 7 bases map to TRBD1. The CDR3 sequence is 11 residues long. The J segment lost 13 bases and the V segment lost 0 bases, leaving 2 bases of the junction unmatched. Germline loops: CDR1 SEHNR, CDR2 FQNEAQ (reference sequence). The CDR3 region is CASSLAWDSTF. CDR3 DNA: TGTGCCAGCAGCTTAGCCTGGGACAGCACCTTC. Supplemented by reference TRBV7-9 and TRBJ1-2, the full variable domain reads DTGVSQNPRHKITKRGQNVTFRCDPISEHNRLYWYRQTLGQGPEFLTYFQNEAQLEKSRLLSDRFSAERPKGSFSTLEIQRTEQGDSAMYLCASSLAWDSTFGSGTRLTVV.

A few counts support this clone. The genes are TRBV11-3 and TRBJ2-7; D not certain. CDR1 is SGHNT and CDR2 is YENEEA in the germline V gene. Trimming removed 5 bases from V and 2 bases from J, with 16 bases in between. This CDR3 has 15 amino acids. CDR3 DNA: TGTGCCAGCAGCCCCGCTGGCGGCAGTCCCTACGAGCAGTACTTC. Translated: CASSPAGGSPYEQYF.

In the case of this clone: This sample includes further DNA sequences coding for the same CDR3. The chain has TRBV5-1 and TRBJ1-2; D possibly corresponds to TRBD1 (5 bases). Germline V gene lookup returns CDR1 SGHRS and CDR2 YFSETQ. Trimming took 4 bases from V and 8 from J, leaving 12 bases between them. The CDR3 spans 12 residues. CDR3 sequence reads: CASSLAGDGYTF. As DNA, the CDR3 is TGCGCCAGCAGCCTCGCGGGGGACGGCTACACCTTC.

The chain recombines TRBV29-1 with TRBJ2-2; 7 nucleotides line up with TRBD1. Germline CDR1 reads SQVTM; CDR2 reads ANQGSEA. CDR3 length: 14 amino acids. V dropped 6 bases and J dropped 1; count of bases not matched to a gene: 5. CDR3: CSVVTGLNTGELFF. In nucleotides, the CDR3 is TGCAGCGTGGTGACAGGGTTGAACACCGGGGAGCTGTTTTTT.

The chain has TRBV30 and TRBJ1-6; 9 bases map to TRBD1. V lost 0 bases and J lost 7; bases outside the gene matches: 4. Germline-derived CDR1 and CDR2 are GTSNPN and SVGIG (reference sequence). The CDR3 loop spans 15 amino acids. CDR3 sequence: CAWSVMGTGNSPLHF. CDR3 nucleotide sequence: TGTGCCTGGAGTGTAATGGGGACAGGGAATTCACCCCTCCACTTT.

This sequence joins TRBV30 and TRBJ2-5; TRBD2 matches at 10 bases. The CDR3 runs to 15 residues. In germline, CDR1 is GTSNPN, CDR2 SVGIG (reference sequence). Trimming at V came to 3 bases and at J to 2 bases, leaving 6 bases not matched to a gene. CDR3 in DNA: TGTGCCTGGAGAAAAGGACTAGCGGATCAAGAGACCCAGTACTTC. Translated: CAWRKGLADQETQYF.

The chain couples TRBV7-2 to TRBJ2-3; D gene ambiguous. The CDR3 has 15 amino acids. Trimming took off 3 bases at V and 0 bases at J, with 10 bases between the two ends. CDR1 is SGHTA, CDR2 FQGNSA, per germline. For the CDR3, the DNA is TGTGCCAGCAGCTTGGGCCTCCTTAGCACAGATACGCAGTATTTT. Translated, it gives CASSLGLLSTDTQYF.

The CDR3 protein is CASHSGQSYNEQFF. CDR3 in DNA: TGTGCCAGCCACTCGGGACAGTCCTACAATGAGCAGTTCTTC. V gene TRBV7-2 combines with J gene TRBJ2-1, with 7 bases that match TRBD1. The germline gives CDR1 SGHTA, CDR2 FQGNSA. The CDR3 has 14 residues. V lost 8 bases and J lost 1; bases outside the gene matches: 5.

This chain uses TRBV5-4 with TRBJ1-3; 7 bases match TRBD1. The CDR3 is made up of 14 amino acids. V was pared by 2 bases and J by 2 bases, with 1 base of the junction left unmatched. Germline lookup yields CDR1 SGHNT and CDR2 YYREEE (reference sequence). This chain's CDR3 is CASSLGQAGNTIYF. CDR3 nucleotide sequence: TGTGCCAGCAGCTTAGGACAGGCTGGAAACACCATATATTTT.

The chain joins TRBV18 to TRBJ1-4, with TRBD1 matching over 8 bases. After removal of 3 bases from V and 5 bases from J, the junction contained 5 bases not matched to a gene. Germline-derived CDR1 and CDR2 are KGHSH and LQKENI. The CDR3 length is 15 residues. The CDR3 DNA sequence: TGTGCCAGCTCACCTGGTTGGACAGGGAATGAAAAACTGTTTTTT. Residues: CASSPGWTGNEKLFF.

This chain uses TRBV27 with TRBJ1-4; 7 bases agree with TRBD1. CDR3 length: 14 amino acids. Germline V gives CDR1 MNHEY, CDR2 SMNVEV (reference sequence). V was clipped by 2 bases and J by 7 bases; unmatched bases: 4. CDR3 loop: CASSLRGRREKLFF. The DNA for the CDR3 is TGTGCCAGCAGTTTAAGGGGGCGACGTGAAAAACTGTTTTTT.

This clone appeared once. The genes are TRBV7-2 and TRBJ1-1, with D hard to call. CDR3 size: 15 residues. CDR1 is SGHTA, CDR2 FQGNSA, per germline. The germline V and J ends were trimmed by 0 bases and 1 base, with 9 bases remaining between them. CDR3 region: CASSLATTANTEAFF. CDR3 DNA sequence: TGTGCCAGCAGCTTAGCTACCACAGCGAACACTGAAGCTTTCTTT.

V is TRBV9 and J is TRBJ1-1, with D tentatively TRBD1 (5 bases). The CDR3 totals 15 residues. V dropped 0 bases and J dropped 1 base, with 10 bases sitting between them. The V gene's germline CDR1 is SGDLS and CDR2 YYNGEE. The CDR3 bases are TGTGCCAGCAGCGTAGCAGGGTTCCAGAACACTGAAGCTTTCTTT. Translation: CASSVAGFQNTEAFF.

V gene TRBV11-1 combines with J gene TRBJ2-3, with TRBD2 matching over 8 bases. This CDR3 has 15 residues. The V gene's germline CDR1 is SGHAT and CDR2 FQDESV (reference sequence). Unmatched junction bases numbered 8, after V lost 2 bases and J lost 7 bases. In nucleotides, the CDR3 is TGTGCCAGCAGCTTATGGCGGGAGGCCCGATATACGCAGTATTTT. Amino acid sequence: CASSLWREARYTQYF.

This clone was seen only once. The CDR3 sequence is CASSLAVDRVRTEAFF. CDR3 sequence (DNA): TGCGCCAGCAGCTTGGCCGTTGACAGGGTGCGCACTGAAGCTTTCTTT. The chain combines TRBV5-1 with TRBJ1-1, with 7 nucleotides matching TRBD1. Looked up from germline, CDR1 is SGHRS and CDR2 is YFSETQ. V shed 0 bases and J 4 bases; nucleotides not matched to a gene: 9. The CDR3 runs 16 residues.